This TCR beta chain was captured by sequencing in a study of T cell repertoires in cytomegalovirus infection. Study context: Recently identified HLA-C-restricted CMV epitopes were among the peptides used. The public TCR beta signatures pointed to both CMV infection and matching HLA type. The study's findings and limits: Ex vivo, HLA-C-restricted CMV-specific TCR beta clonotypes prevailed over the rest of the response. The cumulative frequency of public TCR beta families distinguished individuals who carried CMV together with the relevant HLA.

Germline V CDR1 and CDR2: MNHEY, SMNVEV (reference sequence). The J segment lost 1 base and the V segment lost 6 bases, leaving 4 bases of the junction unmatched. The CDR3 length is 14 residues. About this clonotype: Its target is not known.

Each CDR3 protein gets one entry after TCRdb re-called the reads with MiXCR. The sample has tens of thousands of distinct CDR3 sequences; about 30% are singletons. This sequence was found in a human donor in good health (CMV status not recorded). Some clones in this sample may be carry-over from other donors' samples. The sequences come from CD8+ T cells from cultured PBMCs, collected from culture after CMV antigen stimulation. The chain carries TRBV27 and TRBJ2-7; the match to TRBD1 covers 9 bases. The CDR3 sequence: CASRPGQGSYEQYF. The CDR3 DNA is TGTGCCAGCAGACCGGGACAGGGTTCCTACGAGCAGTACTTC.